One and the same sample provided the 5 T cell receptor beta chains below, sequenced in a study of cytomegalovirus exposure and HLA in healthy donors. Primers for the PCR totalled 60 Vbeta and 13 Jbeta. Produced via immunoSEQ multiplex PCR; TCRdb's table is partial and in-frame only. In the table there are fewer than 200,000 clones, roughly 12% of which are singletons. Sequenced: PBMCs. The receptors were gathered from a man aged 45-65 years in good health and CMV-seropositive.

The V call is TRBV11-3, the J call TRBJ2-1; 12 positions agree with TRBD2. V shed 0 bases, J shed 9 bases, and the junction held 12 bases outside the gene matches. Looked up from germline, CDR1 is SGHNT and CDR2 is YENEEA. The CDR3 is 18 residues long. The CDR3 spells CASSLDLLAGGPFTEQFF. The CDR3 region has the DNA TGTGCCAGCAGCTTAGATCTTCTAGCGGGGGGGCCATTTACTGAGCAGTTCTTC.

As regards this clone: This sample includes further DNA sequences coding for the same CDR3. The rearrangement uses TRBV9 and TRBJ1-2, with D uncertain. The V end lost 3 bases, the J end lost 5 bases, and 17 bases lay between the germline ends. This CDR3 contains 15 residues. Germline V gene lookup returns CDR1 SGDLS and CDR2 YYNGEE. In DNA, the CDR3 is TGTGCCAGCAGCGCAGGTGGGGAGAGGGCTTATGGCTACACCTTC. Protein product: CASSAGGERAYGYTF.

This clone appeared a few times. This rearrangement joins TRBV7-2 to TRBJ1-1; 7 bases are shared with TRBD1. The CDR3 sequence is 13 residues long. Looked up from germline, CDR1 is SGHTA and CDR2 is FQGNSA. The trim removed 5 bases at V and 8 bases at J, leaving 8 bases unmatched. The CDR3, as DNA: TGTGCCAGCAGCACCGGACAGGCTACAGAAGCTTTCTTT. Protein product: CASSTGQATEAFF.

The gene calls are TRBV28 and TRBJ2-6; tentatively, D is TRBD2 (5 bases). In germline, CDR1 is MDHEN, CDR2 SYDVKM. The CDR3 extends over 18 amino acids. V was cut by 6 bases and J by 0 bases, with 18 bases left in between. The CDR3 DNA follows: TGTGCCAGCAGCCCTGGGAGAAGCAGTGGCTCTGGGGCCAACGTCCTGACTTTC. It is translated as CASSPGRSSGSGANVLTF. Variable domain in full (rest from reference TRBV28 and TRBJ2-6): DVKVTQSSRYLVKRTGEKVFLECVQDMDHENMFWYRQDPGLGLRLIYFSYDVKMKEKGDIPEGYSVSREKKERFSLILESASTNQTSMYLCASSPGRSSGSGANVLTFGAGSRLTVL.

This clone was seen a handful of times. The J gene is TRBJ1-2, the V gene TRBV6-5; TRBD1 matches 7 bases. The ends lost 6 bases at V and 4 bases at J; junction bases unmatched: 5. Germline loops: CDR1 MNHEY, CDR2 SVGAGI. The CDR3 loop spans 13 amino acids. CDR3 in amino acids: CASRQGQGYGYTF. CDR3 DNA: TGTGCCAGCAGACAGGGGCAGGGCTATGGCTACACCTTC.